This T cell receptor beta chain was observed in a study of OX40 agonist ivuxolimab in advanced cancers. The CDR3 runs to 15 residues. Germline V gives CDR1 GTSNPN, CDR2 SVGIG (reference sequence). V lost 5 bases, J lost 7 bases, and 23 bases lay in between. The protocol was immunoSEQ multiplex PCR, while the TCRdb copy is restricted to in-frame clones and leaves out a portion. The sample lists roughly 67,000 clones, approximately 90% seen once, with about 0.26% in the top ten. This TCR derives from an adult with an advanced solid tumor such as melanoma, head and neck, liver or kidney cancer. The chain recombines TRBV30 with TRBJ1-2; tentative D call: TRBD1 (6 bases). The specimen was CD4+ or CD8+ T cells sorted from blood, collected in a trial of the OX40 agonist ivuxolimab. CDR3 sequence (DNA): TGTGCCTGGGGATCAGGGGCCCCGAACAAAGCTGGCTACACCTTC. Translation gives CAWGSGAPNKAGYTF.